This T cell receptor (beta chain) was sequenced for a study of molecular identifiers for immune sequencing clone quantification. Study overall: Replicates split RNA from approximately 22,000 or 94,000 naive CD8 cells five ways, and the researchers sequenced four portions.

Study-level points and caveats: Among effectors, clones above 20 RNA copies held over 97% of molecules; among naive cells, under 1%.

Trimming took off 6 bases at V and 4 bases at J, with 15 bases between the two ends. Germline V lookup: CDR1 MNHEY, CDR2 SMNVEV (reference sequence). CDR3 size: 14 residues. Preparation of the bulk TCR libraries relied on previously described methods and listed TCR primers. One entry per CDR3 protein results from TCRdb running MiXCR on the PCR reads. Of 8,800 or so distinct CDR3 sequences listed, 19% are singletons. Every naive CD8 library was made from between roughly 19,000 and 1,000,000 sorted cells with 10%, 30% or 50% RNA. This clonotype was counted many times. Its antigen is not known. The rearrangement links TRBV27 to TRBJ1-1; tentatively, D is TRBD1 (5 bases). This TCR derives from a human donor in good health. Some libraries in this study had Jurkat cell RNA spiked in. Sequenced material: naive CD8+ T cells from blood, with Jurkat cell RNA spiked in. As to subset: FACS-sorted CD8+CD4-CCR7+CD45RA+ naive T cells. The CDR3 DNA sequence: TGTGCCAGCAGGGGATGGGGCTTGGGCACTGAAGCTTTCTTT. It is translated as CASRGWGLGTEAFF.